This T cell receptor (beta chain) appears in the sequencing data of a study of T cells expressing NK-cell markers. TCRdb re-called the 5' RACE reads and shows each CDR3 protein once, DNA omitted. The sample totals roughly 8,100 distinct CDR3 sequences. CDR3 size: 14 residues. CDR1 and CDR2 from the germline V gene are DFQATT and SNEGSKA (reference sequence). The TCR sequence derives from a man younger than 35 in good health. The source material was blood T cells: a sorted CD56 or NKG2C T cell subset, CD4+ or CD8+ T cells, or bulk PBMC T cells (not recorded which). The rearrangement links TRBV20-1 to TRBJ1-1. CDR3 loop: CSADPPGGNTEAFF.